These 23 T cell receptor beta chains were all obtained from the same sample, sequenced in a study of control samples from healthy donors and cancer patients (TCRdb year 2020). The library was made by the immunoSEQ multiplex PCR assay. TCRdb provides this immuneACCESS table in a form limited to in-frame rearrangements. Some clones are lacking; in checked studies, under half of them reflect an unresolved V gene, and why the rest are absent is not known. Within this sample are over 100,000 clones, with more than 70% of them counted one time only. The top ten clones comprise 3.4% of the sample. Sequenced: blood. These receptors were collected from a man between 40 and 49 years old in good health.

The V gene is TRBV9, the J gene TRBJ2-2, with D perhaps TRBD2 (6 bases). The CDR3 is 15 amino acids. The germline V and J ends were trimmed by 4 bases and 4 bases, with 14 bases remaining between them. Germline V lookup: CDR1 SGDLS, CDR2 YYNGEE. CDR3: CASSRGAGRTGELFF. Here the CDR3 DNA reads TGTGCCAGCAGCCGCGGGGCAGGACGCACCGGGGAGCTGTTTTTT.

Written as DNA, the CDR3 is TGTGCCAGCAGTACAGTTACAGGGGCGTTTGATGGCTACACCTTC. Encoded protein: CASSTVTGAFDGYTF. The J gene is TRBJ1-2, the V gene TRBV6-5, with TRBD1 matching 7 bases. From germline, CDR1 is MNHEY and CDR2 SVGAGI. The trim removed 5 bases at V and 6 bases at J, leaving 12 bases unmatched. This CDR3 has 15 residues.

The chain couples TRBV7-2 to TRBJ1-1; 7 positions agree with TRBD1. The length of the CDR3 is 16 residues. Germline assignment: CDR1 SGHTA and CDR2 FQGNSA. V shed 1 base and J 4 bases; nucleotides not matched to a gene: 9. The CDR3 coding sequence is TGTGCCAGCAGCTTAGTTTCGTCCAGGGGGAGCACTGAAGCTTTCTTT. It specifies CASSLVSSRGSTEAFF. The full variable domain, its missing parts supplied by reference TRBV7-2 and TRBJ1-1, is GAGVSQSPSNKVTEKGKDVELRCDPISGHTALYWYRQSLGQGLEFLIYFQGNSAPDKSGLPSDRFSAERTGGSVSTLTIQRTQQEDSAVYLCASSLVSSRGSTEAFFGQGTRLTVV.

CDR3 protein: CASWDRGAGNTIYF. In nucleotides, the CDR3 is TGTGCCAGCTGGGACAGGGGTGCTGGAAACACCATATATTTT. The rearrangement joins TRBV27 to TRBJ1-3; TRBD1 matches at 10 bases. Germline CDR1 is MNHEY and CDR2 is SMNVEV (reference sequence). V lost 8 bases to trimming and J lost 2 bases; unmatched junction nucleotides: 3. CDR3 length: 14 residues.

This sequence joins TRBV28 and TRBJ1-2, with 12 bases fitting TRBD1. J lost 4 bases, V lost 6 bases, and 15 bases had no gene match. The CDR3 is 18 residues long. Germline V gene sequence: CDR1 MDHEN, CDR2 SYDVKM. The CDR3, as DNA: TGTGCCAGCAGGTTCTGGGGACAGGGGGCTTTTTTTTCCTATGGCTACACCTTC. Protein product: CASRFWGQGAFFSYGYTF.

The CDR3 here is CASSLQGYNEQFF. In DNA, the CDR3 is TGTGCCAGCAGCTTACAGGGTTACAATGAGCAGTTCTTC. V usage is TRBV7-3 and J usage is TRBJ2-1; D is possibly TRBD1 (5 bases). Germline CDR1 SGHTA, CDR2 FQGTGA. V lost 2 bases and J lost 4, with 6 bases in between. This CDR3 contains 13 residues.

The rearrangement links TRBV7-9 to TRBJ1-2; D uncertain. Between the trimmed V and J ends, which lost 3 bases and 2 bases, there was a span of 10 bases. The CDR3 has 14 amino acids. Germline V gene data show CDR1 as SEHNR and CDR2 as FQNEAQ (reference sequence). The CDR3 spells CASSFDLGNYGYTF. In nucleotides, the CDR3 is TGTGCCAGCAGCTTTGATCTTGGGAACTATGGCTACACCTTC.

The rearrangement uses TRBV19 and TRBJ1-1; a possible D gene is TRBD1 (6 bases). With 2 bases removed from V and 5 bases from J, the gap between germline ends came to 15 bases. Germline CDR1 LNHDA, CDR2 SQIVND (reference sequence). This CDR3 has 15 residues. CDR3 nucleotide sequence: TGTGCCAGTAGTATACTCAGGGGAGGTTGGACTGAAGCTTTCTTT. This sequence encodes CASSILRGGWTEAFF.

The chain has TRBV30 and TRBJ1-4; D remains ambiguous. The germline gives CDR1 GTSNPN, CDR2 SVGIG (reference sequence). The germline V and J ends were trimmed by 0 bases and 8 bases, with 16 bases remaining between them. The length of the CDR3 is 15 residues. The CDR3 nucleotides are TGTGCCTGGAGTGTACGGTCAGCAAGACGGGAAAAACTGTTTTTT. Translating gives CAWSVRSARREKLFF.

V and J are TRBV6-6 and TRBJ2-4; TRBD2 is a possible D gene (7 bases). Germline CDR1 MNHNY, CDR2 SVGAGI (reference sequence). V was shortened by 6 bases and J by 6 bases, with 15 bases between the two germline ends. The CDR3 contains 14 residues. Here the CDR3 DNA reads TGTGCCAGCAGGACGGACGGGGGGCTAAACATTCAGTACTTC. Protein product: CASRTDGGLNIQYF.

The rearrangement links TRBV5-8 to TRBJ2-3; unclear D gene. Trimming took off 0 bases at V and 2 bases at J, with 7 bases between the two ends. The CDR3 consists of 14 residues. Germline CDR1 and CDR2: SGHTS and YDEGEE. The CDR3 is CASSLGPSTDTQYF. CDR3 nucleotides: TGTGCCAGCAGCTTGGGTCCATCCACAGATACGCAGTATTTT.

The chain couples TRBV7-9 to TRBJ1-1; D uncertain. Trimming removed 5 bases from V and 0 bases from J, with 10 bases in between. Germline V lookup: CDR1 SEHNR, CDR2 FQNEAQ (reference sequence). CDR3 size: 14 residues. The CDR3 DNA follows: TGTGCCAGCAGCCCCGGGGTGGTGAACACTGAAGCTTTCTTT. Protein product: CASSPGVVNTEAFF.

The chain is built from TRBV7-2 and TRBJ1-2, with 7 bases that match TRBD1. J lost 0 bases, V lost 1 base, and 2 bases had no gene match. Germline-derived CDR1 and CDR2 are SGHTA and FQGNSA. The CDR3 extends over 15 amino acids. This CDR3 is CASSLGQGANYGYTF. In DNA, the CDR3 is TGTGCCAGCAGCTTAGGACAGGGAGCTAACTATGGCTACACCTTC.

CDR3 in DNA: TGTGCCAGCAGCTTGGCCCCGAAGAGTGGGCGATGGGGCAATCAGCCCCAGCATTTT. Translation: CASSLAPKSGRWGNQPQHF. The gene calls are TRBV5-6 and TRBJ1-5; the D is unclear. Germline lookup yields CDR1 SGHDT and CDR2 YYEEEE. V shed 0 bases and J shed 2 bases, with 21 bases lying between them. This CDR3 region has 19 residues.

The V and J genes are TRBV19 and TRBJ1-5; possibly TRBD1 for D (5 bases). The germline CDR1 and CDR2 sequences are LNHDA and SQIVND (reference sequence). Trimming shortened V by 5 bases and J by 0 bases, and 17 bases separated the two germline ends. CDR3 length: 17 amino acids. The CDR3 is CASSLTSDRYSNQPQHF. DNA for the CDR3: TGTGCCAGTAGTCTCACCTCAGACAGATATAGCAATCAGCCCCAGCATTTT.

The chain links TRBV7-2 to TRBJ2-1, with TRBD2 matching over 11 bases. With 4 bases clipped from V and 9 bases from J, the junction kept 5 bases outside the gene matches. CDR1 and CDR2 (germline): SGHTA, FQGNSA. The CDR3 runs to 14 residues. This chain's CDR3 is CASSSVGTSGEQFF. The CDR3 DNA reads TGTGCCAGCAGCTCCGTCGGGACTAGCGGTGAGCAGTTCTTC.

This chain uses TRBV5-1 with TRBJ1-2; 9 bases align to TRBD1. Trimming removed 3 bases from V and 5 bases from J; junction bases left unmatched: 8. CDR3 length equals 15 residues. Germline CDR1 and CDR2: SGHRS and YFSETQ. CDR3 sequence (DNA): TGCGCCAGCAGCTCCGAATGGACAGGGGAATATGGCTACACCTTC. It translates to CASSSEWTGEYGYTF.

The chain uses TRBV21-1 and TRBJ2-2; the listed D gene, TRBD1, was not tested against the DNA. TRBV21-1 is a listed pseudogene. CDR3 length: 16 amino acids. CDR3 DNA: TGTGCCAGTCAAGACTTGACAGGGATGGACACCGGGGAGCTGTTTTTT. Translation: CASQDLTGMDTGELFF.

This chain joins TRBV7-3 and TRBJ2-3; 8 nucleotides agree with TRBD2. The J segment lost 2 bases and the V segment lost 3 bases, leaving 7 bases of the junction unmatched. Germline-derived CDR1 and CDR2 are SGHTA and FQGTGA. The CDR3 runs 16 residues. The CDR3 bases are TGTGCCAGCAGCTTCGGCGGGGGGATCAACACAGATACGCAGTATTTT. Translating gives CASSFGGGINTDTQYF.

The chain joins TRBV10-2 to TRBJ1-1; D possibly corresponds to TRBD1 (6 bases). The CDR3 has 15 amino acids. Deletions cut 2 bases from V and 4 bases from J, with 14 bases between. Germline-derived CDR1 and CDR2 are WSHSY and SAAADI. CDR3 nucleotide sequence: TGCGCCAGCAGTGAGAGGCCTGGCAGGGGCACTGAAGCTTTCTTT. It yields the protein CASSERPGRGTEAFF.

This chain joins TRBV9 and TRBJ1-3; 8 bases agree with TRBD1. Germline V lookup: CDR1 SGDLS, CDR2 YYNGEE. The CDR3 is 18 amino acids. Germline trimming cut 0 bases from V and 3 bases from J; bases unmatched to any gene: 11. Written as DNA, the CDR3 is TGTGCCAGCAGCGTAGCTGATGGGACAGGCACCGTTGGAAACACCATATATTTT. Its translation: CASSVADGTGTVGNTIYF.

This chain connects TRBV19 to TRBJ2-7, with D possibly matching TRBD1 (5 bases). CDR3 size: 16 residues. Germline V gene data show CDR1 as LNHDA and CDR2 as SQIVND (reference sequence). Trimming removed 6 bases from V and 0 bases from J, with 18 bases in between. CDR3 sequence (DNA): TGTGCCAGTAGCAGCCATTCGGACACCAACTCCTACGAGCAGTACTTC. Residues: CASSSHSDTNSYEQYF.

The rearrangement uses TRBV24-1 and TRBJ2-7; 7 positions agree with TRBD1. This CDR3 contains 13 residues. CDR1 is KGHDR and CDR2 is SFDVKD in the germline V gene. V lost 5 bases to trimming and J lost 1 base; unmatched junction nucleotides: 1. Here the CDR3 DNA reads TGTGCCACCAGTGGACAGGGTTCCTACGAGCAGTACTTC. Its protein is CATSGQGSYEQYF.